The present entry profiles one T cell receptor beta chain with its context. Method: immunoSEQ multiplex PCR; TCRdb's copy keeps in-frame clones and lacks some. The sample comprises fewer than 300,000 clones, more than 85% of which are singletons, and 2% to 3% rests with the top ten. The CDR3 runs to 11 residues. V lost 11 bases and J lost 6, with 10 bases in between. CDR1 is MDHEN, CDR2 SYDVKM, per germline. Recruited during active infection, patients (from Seattle) were subsequently followed longitudinally. This sample was included in a study of blood T cell repertoires in COVID-19. Sequencing was carried out using peripheral blood. The clonotype originates from a person aged 18-29 years with COVID-19, enrolled during active disease. The chain uses TRBV28 and TRBJ2-2, with D uncertain. The CDR3 DNA follows: TGTGCCGTCTACTCACCCGGGGAGCTGTTTTTT. This encodes CAVYSPGELFF.